Shown below are 10 T cell receptor beta chains from a single sample sequenced in a study of blood T cell repertoires in COVID-19. Assay: immunoSEQ multiplex PCR; the TCRdb copy retains only in-frame clones and omits some. This sample has some 150,000 clones, with approximately 80% found just once. Material: peripheral blood. The receptors originated from a man in his sixties or seventies with acute or convalescent COVID-19.

This clone was observed many times. The CDR3 sequence is CAWSKRQRNNYGYTF. DNA for the CDR3: TGTGCCTGGAGTAAGAGACAGAGGAACAACTATGGCTACACCTTC. J is TRBJ1-2 and V is TRBV30; D may be TRBD1 (5 bases). There are 15 residues in the CDR3. The V gene's germline CDR1 is GTSNPN and CDR2 SVGIG (reference sequence). V shed 2 bases and J shed 2 bases, with 15 bases lying between them.

This clone was recorded once. The chain links TRBV11-1 to TRBJ2-4, with D uncertain. Between the trimmed V and J ends, which lost 5 bases and 0 bases, there was a span of 8 bases. CDR1 and CDR2 (germline): SGHAT, FQDESV (reference sequence). This CDR3 has 14 residues. The CDR3: CASSLSLAKNIQYF. The DNA of the CDR3 is TGTGCCAGCAGCCTTTCACTAGCCAAAAACATTCAGTACTTC.

The chain links TRBV28 to TRBJ2-3; 9 nucleotides line up with TRBD1. Germline CDR1 MDHEN, CDR2 SYDVKM. V gave up 11 bases and J gave up 1 base; unmatched junction bases: 4. The CDR3 totals 13 residues. The CDR3 DNA reads as TGTGCCGTCGGGGACAGGGGCACAGATACGCAGTATTTT. Translation gives CAVGDRGTDTQYF. Full variable domain (rest looked up from reference TRBV28 and TRBJ2-3): DVKVTQSSRYLVKRTGEKVFLECVQDMDHENMFWYRQDPGLGLRLIYFSYDVKMKEKGDIPEGYSVSREKKERFSLILESASTNQTSMYLCAVGDRGTDTQYFGPGTRLTVL.

On this clone itself: The junction and the germline gene differ at one end; a read error may be behind it. This chain joins TRBV7-7 and TRBJ2-1; 10 nucleotides align to TRBD2. Looked up from germline, CDR1 is SSHAT and CDR2 is FNYEAQ (reference sequence). The CDR3 is made up of 15 amino acids. The CDR3 bases are TGTGCTAGCAGCTACGGACTAGCGGCAGACAATGAGCAGTTCTTC. Its protein product is CASSYGLAADNEQFF.

This clone showed up just once. The chain has TRBV6-5 and TRBJ2-7, with a possible D match to TRBD1 (5 bases). V gave up 0 bases and J gave up 7 bases, with 10 bases separating them. Germline V gene sequence: CDR1 MNHEY, CDR2 SVGAGI. The CDR3 totals 13 residues. The CDR3 nucleotides are TGTGCCAGCAGTTACTCGCAGGGCCGGGAGCAGTACTTC. It yields the protein CASSYSQGREQYF.

The chain recombines TRBV3-1 (or the pseudogene TRBV3-2) with TRBJ1-2; D ambiguous. From germline, CDR1 is LGHDT and CDR2 YNNKEL (reference sequence). The CDR3 consists of 15 residues. Between the trimmed V and J ends, which lost 1 base and 7 bases, there was a span of 16 bases. In DNA, the CDR3 is TGTGCCAGCAGCCAAGTTTCACACGCCCTGCCTGGCTACACCTTC. Protein: CASSQVSHALPGYTF.

The rearrangement links TRBV2 to TRBJ2-7; 11 bases align to TRBD1. There are 14 residues in the CDR3. Germline CDR1 reads SNHLY; CDR2 reads FYNNEI. The junction had 3 bases not matched to a gene; V was cut back by 8 bases and J by 0 bases. The CDR3 sequence is CASGGTGGSYEQYF. CDR3 in DNA: TGTGCCAGCGGAGGGACAGGGGGCTCCTACGAGCAGTACTTC.

This chain links TRBV7-9 with TRBJ2-4; 9 bases line up with TRBD2. The CDR3 sequence is 14 residues long. Trimming cost V 8 bases and J 8 bases; bases outside gene matches: 10. In germline, CDR1 is SEHNR, CDR2 FQNEAQ (reference sequence). The CDR3 region is CASRSAGGPDIQYF. The CDR3 DNA sequence: TGTGCCAGCCGTTCGGCGGGAGGGCCGGACATTCAGTACTTC. Together with reference TRBV7-9 and TRBJ2-4, the CDR3 gives the full variable domain: DTGVSQNPRHKITKRGQNVTFRCDPISEHNRLYWYRQTLGQGPEFLTYFQNEAQLEKSRLLSDRFSAERPKGSFSTLEIQRTEQGDSAMYLCASRSAGGPDIQYFGAGTRLSVL.

V is TRBV7-9 and J is TRBJ2-5; 7 positions match TRBD2. After removal of 3 bases from V and 5 bases from J, the junction contained 6 bases not matched to a gene. The CDR3 is made up of 14 amino acids. The germline V gene has CDR1 SEHNR and CDR2 FQNEAQ (reference sequence). The CDR3 loop reads CASSLAGVTETQYF. DNA for the CDR3: TGTGCCAGCAGCTTGGCGGGAGTCACTGAGACCCAGTACTTC.

DNA of the CDR3: TGCGCCAGCAGCTTTGCGACTAGCGGGCCCGTCAATCAAGAGACCCAGTACTTC. It specifies CASSFATSGPVNQETQYF. The V and J genes are TRBV5-1 and TRBJ2-5; 10 bases map to TRBD2. The CDR3 spans 18 residues. Germline loops: CDR1 SGHRS, CDR2 YFSETQ. Trimming removed 2 bases from V and 2 bases from J; junction bases left unmatched: 12.